The 27 T cell receptor beta chains below come from one sample, sequenced in a study of T cells after yellow fever vaccination. TCRdb re-derived calls from the 5' RACE reads in MiXCR, one entry per CDR3 protein. The profile shows about 580,000 distinct CDR3 sequences, around 16% of them singletons. The source material was PBMCs, sampled 5 days after the first yellow fever vaccination. The receptors shown here come from a man younger than 35 who received the YFV17D yellow fever vaccine.

V is TRBV20-1 and J is TRBJ1-5; the match to TRBD1 covers 7 bases. This CDR3 comprises 17 residues. Germline V gene data show CDR1 as DFQATT and CDR2 as SNEGSKA (reference sequence). V shed 0 bases, J shed 0 bases, and the junction held 8 bases outside the gene matches. The DNA of the CDR3 is TGCAGTGCTAGAGATCCAGCCAGGGGGACTAGCAATCAGCCCCAGCATTTT. This encodes CSARDPARGTSNQPQHF.

V gene TRBV7-9 combines with J gene TRBJ1-1; D call uncertain. Germline-derived CDR1 and CDR2 are SEHNR and FQNEAQ (reference sequence). The CDR3 totals 11 residues. The germline V and J ends were trimmed by 0 bases and 8 bases, with 4 bases remaining between them. In DNA form, the CDR3 reads TGTGCCAGCAGCTTAGCCAGGGAAGCTTTCTTT. This sequence encodes CASSLAREAFF. Based on the CDR3 plus reference TRBV7-9 and TRBJ1-1, the full variable domain is DTGVSQNPRHKITKRGQNVTFRCDPISEHNRLYWYRQTLGQGPEFLTYFQNEAQLEKSRLLSDRFSAERPKGSFSTLEIQRTEQGDSAMYLCASSLAREAFFGQGTRLTVV.

The chain is built from TRBV4-1 and TRBJ2-1; TRBD2 matches 8 bases. Germline CDR1 reads MGHRA; CDR2 reads YSYEKL. The J segment lost 3 bases and the V segment lost 1 base, leaving 2 bases of the junction unmatched. CDR3 length: 15 amino acids. CDR3 sequence: CASSQVTSGYNEQFF. The DNA for the CDR3 is TGCGCCAGCAGCCAAGTTACTAGCGGCTACAATGAGCAGTTCTTC.

This chain uses TRBV7-6 with TRBJ2-1; 11 bases fit TRBD2. Germline V gene sequence: CDR1 SGHVS, CDR2 FNYEAQ. The CDR3 has 18 residues. V lost 1 base, J lost 0 bases, and 5 bases stayed unmatched. CDR3 loop: CASSLGSSGGSSYNEQFF. The CDR3 region has the DNA TGTGCCAGCAGCTTAGGGTCTAGCGGGGGGAGCTCCTACAATGAGCAGTTCTTC.

The V and J genes are TRBV24-1 and TRBJ2-5, with 11 bases aligning to TRBD1. Per germline, CDR1 KGHDR and CDR2 SFDVKD. With V trimmed by 4 bases and J by 2 bases, 8 bases remained unmatched. The CDR3 runs to 17 residues. CDR3 DNA: TGTGCCACCAGTGACAACCGGGACAGGGGGAAACAAGAGACCCAGTACTTC. Translation gives CATSDNRDRGKQETQYF.

This clonotype has a handful of counts. This sequence joins TRBV7-2 and TRBJ1-1; no firm D call. The CDR3 has 13 amino acids. V gave up 5 bases and J gave up 11 bases, with 18 bases separating them. CDR1 and CDR2 (germline): SGHTA, FQGNSA. This CDR3 reads CASSTNLAITAFF. The CDR3 DNA reads TGTGCCAGCAGCACAAACTTGGCGATCACGGCTTTCTTT. The whole variable domain, remainder taken from reference TRBV7-2 and TRBJ1-1, is GAGVSQSPSNKVTEKGKDVELRCDPISGHTALYWYRQSLGQGLEFLIYFQGNSAPDKSGLPSDRFSAERTGGSVSTLTIQRTQQEDSAVYLCASSTNLAITAFFGQGTRLTVV.

This clonotype was counted only a few times. The chain recombines TRBV23-1 with TRBJ2-3; 7 bases are a match to TRBD1. TRBV23-1 is flagged as an ORF with uncertain function. CDR3 length: 16 residues. The V gene end was trimmed by 3 bases and the J gene end by 3 bases; junction bases not matched to a gene: 9. CDR3 protein: CASSQRQGIVTDTQYF. The CDR3 DNA sequence: TGCGCCAGCAGTCAGAGACAGGGAATCGTTACAGATACGCAGTATTTT.

This clonotype was observed a few times. This chain links TRBV19 with TRBJ2-1, with D tentatively TRBD1 (7 bases). The CDR3 covers 17 residues. CDR1 LNHDA and CDR2 SQIVND come from the germline V gene (reference sequence). V shed 9 bases and J shed 5 bases, with 26 bases lying between them. The CDR3 nucleotides are TGTGCCAGATTAACCGACCGCCGGCAGGGGGGTGACAATGAGCAGTTCTTC. Protein sequence: CARLTDRRQGGDNEQFF.

A few counts support this clonotype. The chain carries TRBV11-2 and TRBJ2-5; no reliable D call. CDR3 length equals 12 residues. Trimming cost V 4 bases and J 7 bases, with 10 bases left between them. Germline V CDR1 and CDR2: SGHAT, FQNNGV. The CDR3 DNA reads TGTGCCAGCAGCTCCCCGATGGGGACCCAGTACTTC. It specifies CASSSPMGTQYF.

The chain has TRBV20-1 and TRBJ1-4, with D possibly TRBD1 on 5 matching bases. Germline V CDR1 and CDR2: DFQATT, SNEGSKA (reference sequence). The CDR3 is made up of 13 amino acids. With 3 bases removed from V and 6 bases from J, the gap between germline ends came to 11 bases. CDR3: CSARGGRYEKLFF. CDR3 in DNA: TGCAGTGCTAGGGGGGGTCGGTATGAAAAACTGTTTTTT.

The gene calls are TRBV20-1 and TRBJ1-5; D not certain. Trimming cost V 1 base and J 5 bases, with 15 bases left between them. Germline V lookup: CDR1 DFQATT, CDR2 SNEGSKA (reference sequence). This CDR3 contains 15 residues. This CDR3 is CSARAGVVGYQPQHF. The DNA for the CDR3 is TGCAGTGCTAGAGCCGGGGTCGTAGGGTATCAGCCCCAGCATTTT.

J is TRBJ2-6 and V is TRBV5-6, with TRBD1 matching 9 bases. J gave up 2 bases and V 4 bases, and 4 bases lay outside the gene matches. The germline gives CDR1 SGHDT, CDR2 YYEEEE. The CDR3 is 16 amino acids. The CDR3 is CASSGRTGAGANVLTF. The DNA of the CDR3 is TGTGCCAGCAGCGGACGGACAGGGGCTGGGGCCAACGTCCTGACTTTC.

The gene calls are TRBV20-1 and TRBJ2-7, with 8 bases fitting TRBD1. CDR1 and CDR2 from the germline V gene are DFQATT and SNEGSKA (reference sequence). The V gene end was trimmed by 6 bases and the J gene end by 6 bases; junction bases not matched to a gene: 10. The CDR3 runs to 13 residues. CDR3 region: CSANMDRVGEQYV. As DNA, the CDR3 is TGCAGTGCCAACATGGACAGGGTCGGCGAGCAGTACGTC.

V usage is TRBV6-5 and J usage is TRBJ2-1; TRBD2 agrees at 9 bases. Germline values: CDR1 MNHEY, CDR2 SVGAGI. The V segment lost 2 bases and the J segment 10 bases; nucleotides outside the gene matches: 9. This CDR3 is 15 amino acids long. CDR3 in amino acids: CASSYTAGGHWEQFF. The CDR3 DNA is TGTGCCAGCAGTTACACGGCGGGGGGGCATTGGGAGCAGTTCTTC.

The rearrangement joins TRBV5-5 to TRBJ2-5; D might be TRBD2 (6 bases). The CDR3 consists of 15 residues. Germline V gene data show CDR1 as SGHKS and CDR2 as YYEKEE (reference sequence). V dropped 3 bases and J dropped 0 bases, with 12 bases sitting between them. CDR3 protein: CASSSMGGNQETQYF. The CDR3 DNA reads as TGTGCCAGCAGCTCAATGGGGGGAAACCAAGAGACCCAGTACTTC.

This clonotype has a handful of counts. As DNA, the CDR3 is TGTGCCAGCGGGTCGTTGGGACAGGACACAGATACGCAGTATTTT. This translates into CASGSLGQDTDTQYF. J is TRBJ2-3 and V is TRBV6-2 or TRBV6-3; 8 positions match TRBD1. The ends lost 8 bases at V and 2 bases at J; junction bases unmatched: 9. Germline V gives CDR1 MNHEY, CDR2 SVGEGT. The CDR3 length is 15 residues.

J is TRBJ1-6 and V is TRBV7-9; 7 nucleotides match TRBD1. Germline CDR1 SEHNR, CDR2 FQNEAQ (reference sequence). J lost 5 bases, V lost 5 bases, and 6 bases had no gene match. There are 15 residues in the CDR3. CDR3 region: CASSPGGRDNSPLHF. CDR3 nucleotides: TGTGCCAGCAGCCCAGGGGGACGAGATAATTCACCCCTCCACTTT.

The chain has TRBV3-1 and TRBJ2-7, with D uncertain. Germline-derived CDR1 and CDR2 are LGHDT and YNNKEL (reference sequence). This CDR3 has 17 amino acids. V was shortened by 0 bases and J by 0 bases, with 15 bases between the two germline ends. CDR3: CASSQDLVGLTSYEQYV. The CDR3 nucleotides are TGTGCCAGCAGCCAAGATCTTGTCGGCCTGACCTCCTACGAGCAGTACGTC.

The CDR3 DNA reads as TGTGCCAGCAATATCGGCCCAAGAGGGGCGCGTCCGGGGGGTGAGCAGTTCTTC. Residues: CASNIGPRGARPGGEQFF. This chain uses TRBV11-1 with TRBJ2-1; TRBD2 matches 7 bases. This CDR3 has 18 amino acids. CDR1 is SGHAT and CDR2 is FQDESV in the germline V gene (reference sequence). The V and J ends lost 7 bases and 9 bases, in that order; junction bases with no gene match: 24.

The chain combines TRBV7-9 with TRBJ1-1; no firm D call. The CDR3 spans 15 residues. CDR1 and CDR2 from the germline V gene are SEHNR and FQNEAQ (reference sequence). Trimming removed 2 bases at V and 1 base at J, with 11 bases between. Here the CDR3 reads CASSLRKGPNTEAFF. The CDR3 DNA reads TGTGCCAGCAGCTTACGGAAAGGGCCGAACACTGAAGCTTTCTTT.

CDR3 amino acids: CASRPTVSNQPQHF. CDR3 sequence (DNA): TGTGCCAGCAGACCCACAGTGTCGAATCAGCCCCAGCATTTT. V gene TRBV6-1 combines with J gene TRBJ1-5; D not certain. The CDR3 is 14 residues long. The germline V gene has CDR1 MNHNS and CDR2 SASEGT. V was clipped by 6 bases and J by 4 bases, with 13 bases between them.

Ten or more counts support this clonotype. The chain joins TRBV20-1 to TRBJ1-1; D is perhaps TRBD1 (6 bases). Trimming pared 0 bases from V and 3 bases from J, leaving 11 bases between. The V gene's germline CDR1 is DFQATT and CDR2 SNEGSKA (reference sequence). CDR3 length: 14 amino acids. CDR3 in DNA: TGCAGTGCTAGAGATGGGGACACATACACTGAAGCTTTCTTT. Protein: CSARDGDTYTEAFF.

This clonotype was recorded a few times. The chain recombines TRBV6-1 with TRBJ1-5; D remains unclear. The CDR3 contains 14 residues. Germline CDR1 and CDR2: MNHNS and SASEGT. Deletions cut 6 bases from V and 2 bases from J, with 11 bases between. The DNA of the CDR3 is TGTGCCAGCAGCCGCTTCGGACGCAATCAGCCCCAGCATTTT. It translates to CASSRFGRNQPQHF.

This clonotype was seen a few times. The rearrangement links TRBV5-4 to TRBJ2-1; 11 bases are shared with TRBD2. J was trimmed by 6 bases and V by 6 bases; bases with no gene match: 5. The germline CDR1 and CDR2 sequences are SGHNT and YYREEE (reference sequence). This CDR3 is built from 14 residues. The CDR3 spells CASIAGGLSNEQFF. The CDR3 DNA sequence: TGTGCCAGCATAGCGGGGGGGTTGTCCAATGAGCAGTTCTTC.

This chain uses TRBV7-2 with TRBJ1-6; TRBD1 is a possible D gene (5 bases). CDR3 length equals 14 residues. V lost 3 bases and J lost 10, with 13 bases in between. From germline, CDR1 is SGHTA and CDR2 FQGNSA. Here the CDR3 reads CASSFAQGPSPLHF. Here the CDR3 DNA reads TGTGCCAGCAGCTTTGCCCAGGGACCGTCACCCCTCCACTTT. Full variable domain (outside the CDR3, taken from reference TRBV7-2 and TRBJ1-6): GAGVSQSPSNKVTEKGKDVELRCDPISGHTALYWYRQSLGQGLEFLIYFQGNSAPDKSGLPSDRFSAERTGGSVSTLTIQRTQQEDSAVYLCASSFAQGPSPLHFGNGTRLTVT.

This sequence joins TRBV5-1 and TRBJ1-1; TRBD1 matches at 8 bases. Germline V gene sequence: CDR1 SGHRS, CDR2 YFSETQ. This CDR3 contains 15 residues. J lost 1 base, V lost 4 bases, and 6 bases had no gene match. The CDR3 protein is CASSPDRGRNTEAFF. The CDR3 coding sequence is TGCGCCAGCAGCCCTGACAGGGGTAGGAACACTGAAGCTTTCTTT.

This chain uses TRBV29-1 with TRBJ1-2; a weak D match, TRBD1 (6 bases). The CDR3 is made up of 12 amino acids. Looked up from germline, CDR1 is SQVTM and CDR2 is ANQGSEA. Trimming took off 4 bases at V and 4 bases at J, with 10 bases between the two ends. The CDR3 spells CSVGGRPYGYTF. Written as DNA, the CDR3 is TGCAGCGTTGGGGGGCGACCCTATGGCTACACCTTC.